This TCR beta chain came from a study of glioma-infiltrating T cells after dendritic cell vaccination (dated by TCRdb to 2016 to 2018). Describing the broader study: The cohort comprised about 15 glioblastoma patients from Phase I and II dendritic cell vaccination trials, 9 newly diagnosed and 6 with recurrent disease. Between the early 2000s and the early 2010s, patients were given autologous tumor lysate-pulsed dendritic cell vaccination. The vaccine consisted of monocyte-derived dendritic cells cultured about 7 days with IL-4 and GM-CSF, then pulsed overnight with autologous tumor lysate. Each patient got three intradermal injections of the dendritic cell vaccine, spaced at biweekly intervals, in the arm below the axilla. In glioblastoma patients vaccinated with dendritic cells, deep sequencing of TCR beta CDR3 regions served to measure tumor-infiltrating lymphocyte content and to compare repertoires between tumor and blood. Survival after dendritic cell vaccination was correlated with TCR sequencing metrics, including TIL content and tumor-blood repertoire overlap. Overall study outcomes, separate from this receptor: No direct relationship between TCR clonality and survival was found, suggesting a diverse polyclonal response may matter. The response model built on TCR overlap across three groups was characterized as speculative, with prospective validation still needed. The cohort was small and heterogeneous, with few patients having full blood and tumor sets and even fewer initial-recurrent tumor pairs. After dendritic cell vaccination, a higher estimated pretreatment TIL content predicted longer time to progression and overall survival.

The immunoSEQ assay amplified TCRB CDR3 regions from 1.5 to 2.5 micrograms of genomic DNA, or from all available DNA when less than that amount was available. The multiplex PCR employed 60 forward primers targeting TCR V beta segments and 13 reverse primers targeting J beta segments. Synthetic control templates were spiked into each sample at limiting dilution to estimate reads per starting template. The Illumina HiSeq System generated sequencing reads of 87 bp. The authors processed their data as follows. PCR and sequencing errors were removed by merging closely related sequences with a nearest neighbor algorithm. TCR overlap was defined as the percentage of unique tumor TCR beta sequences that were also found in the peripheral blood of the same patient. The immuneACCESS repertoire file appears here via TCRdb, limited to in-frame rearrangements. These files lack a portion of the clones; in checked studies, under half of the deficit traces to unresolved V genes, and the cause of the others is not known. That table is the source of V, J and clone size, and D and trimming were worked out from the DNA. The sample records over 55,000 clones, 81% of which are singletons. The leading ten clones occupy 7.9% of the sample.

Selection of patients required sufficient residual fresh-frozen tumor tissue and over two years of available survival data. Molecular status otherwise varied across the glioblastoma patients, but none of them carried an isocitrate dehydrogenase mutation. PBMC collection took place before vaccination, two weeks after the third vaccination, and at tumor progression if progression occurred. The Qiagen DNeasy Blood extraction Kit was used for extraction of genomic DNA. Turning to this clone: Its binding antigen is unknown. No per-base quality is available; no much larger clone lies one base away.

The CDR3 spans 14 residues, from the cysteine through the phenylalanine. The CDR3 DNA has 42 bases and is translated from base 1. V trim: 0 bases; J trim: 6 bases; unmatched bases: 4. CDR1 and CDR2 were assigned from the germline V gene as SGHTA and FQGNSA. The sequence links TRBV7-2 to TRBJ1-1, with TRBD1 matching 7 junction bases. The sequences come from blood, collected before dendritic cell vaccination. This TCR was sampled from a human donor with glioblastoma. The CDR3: CASSLAHGQAEAFF. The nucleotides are TGTGCCAGCAGCTTAGCCCATGGACAGGCTGAAGCTTTCTTT.